Shown below are 3 T cell receptor beta chains from a single sample sequenced in a study of control samples from healthy donors and cancer patients. Repertoires were generated with immunoSEQ multiplex PCR, while TCRdb's copy carries only in-frame clones and drops some. The sample includes around 110,000 clones, roughly nine tenths seen only once; the top ten take 1.1%. Specimen: PBMCs. The receptors were sampled from a woman aged 45 to 65 with colorectal cancer.

Written as DNA, the CDR3 is TGTGCCAGCAGCTTACAGGGGGACTACACAGATACGCAGTATTTT. Translating gives CASSLQGDYTDTQYF. The chain carries TRBV7-6 and TRBJ2-3; D tentatively reads TRBD1 or TRBD2 (7 bases each). The CDR3 length is 15 residues. The V end lost 2 bases, the J end lost 2 bases, and 11 bases lay between the germline ends. The germline CDR1 and CDR2 sequences are SGHVS and FNYEAQ. Variable domain in full (rest from reference TRBV7-6 and TRBJ2-3): GAGVSQSPRYKVTKRGQDVALRCDPISGHVSLYWYRQALGQGPEFLTYFNYEAQQDKSGLPNDRFSAERPEGSISTLTIQRTEQRDSAMYRCASSLQGDYTDTQYFGPGTRLTVL.

The chain couples TRBV29-1 to TRBJ2-7; 11 nucleotides match TRBD2. The CDR3 is 15 residues long. Germline V gene sequence: CDR1 SQVTM, CDR2 ANQGSEA. Trimming at V came to 4 bases and at J to 5 bases, leaving 10 bases not matched to a gene. The chain's CDR3 is CSVVRLAGGPHEQYF. CDR3 DNA sequence: TGCAGCGTTGTACGATTAGCGGGAGGGCCCCACGAGCAGTACTTC.

The chain employs TRBV6-1 and TRBJ2-3; 10 bases agree with TRBD2. Trimming cost V 4 bases and J 5 bases; bases outside gene matches: 9. The germline V gene has CDR1 MNHNS and CDR2 SASEGT. The CDR3 loop spans 16 amino acids. The chain's CDR3 is CASSVGSSGGGDTQYF. CDR3 bases: TGTGCCAGCAGTGTCGGTTCTAGCGGGGGAGGAGATACGCAGTATTTT.